Below are 10 T cell receptor beta chains sequenced from a single sample in a study of memory CD4+ T cells and cytomegalovirus serostatus. Sequenced by immunoSEQ multiplex PCR; TCRdb stores in-frame clones only, minus some. The repertoire has over 35,000 clones, around 80% of them found once; the top ten carry 0.75% to 1%. The sort gate was single viable CD3+CD4+CD8-CD45RO+ cells for memory CD4+ T cells. Sequences were obtained from memory CD4+ T cells from blood. The source of these receptors is an adult in good health and CMV-seronegative.

The chain joins TRBV18 to TRBJ2-6; 11 bases are a match to TRBD1. Germline V gene sequence: CDR1 KGHSH, CDR2 LQKENI. The CDR3 covers 19 residues. J gave up 4 bases and V 3 bases, and 11 bases lay outside the gene matches. The CDR3 region is CASSPRTGGSGGGANVLTF. In DNA, the CDR3 is TGTGCCAGCTCACCTAGGACAGGGGGCTCTGGAGGAGGGGCCAACGTCCTGACTTTC.

Only one count was recorded for this clone. The J gene is TRBJ1-4, the V gene TRBV28, with 7 bases aligning to TRBD1. The CDR3 is 15 residues long. The germline V gene encodes CDR1 MDHEN and CDR2 SYDVKM. The V gene end was trimmed by 4 bases and the J gene end by 3 bases; junction bases not matched to a gene: 5. The CDR3 DNA reads TGTGCCAGCAGTTCTAGGGGACAGTCTAATGAAAAACTGTTTTTT. Protein: CASSSRGQSNEKLFF.

The J gene is TRBJ1-5, the V gene TRBV2; D is undetermined. This CDR3 region has 14 residues. V was shortened by 3 bases and J by 0 bases, with 6 bases between the two germline ends. The germline V gene encodes CDR1 SNHLY and CDR2 FYNNEI. The CDR3 DNA sequence: TGTGCCAGCAGTGACCATTATAGCAATCAGCCCCAGCATTTT. Protein product: CASSDHYSNQPQHF.

The V gene is TRBV11-3, the J gene TRBJ1-1; D perhaps matches TRBD1 (5 bases). The V end lost 5 bases, the J end lost 0 bases, and 10 bases lay between the germline ends. CDR1 and CDR2 (germline): SGHNT, YENEEA. CDR3 length equals 14 residues. The CDR3 DNA sequence: TGTGCCAGCAGCCGGGGGGGGGTGAACACTGAAGCTTTCTTT. Protein: CASSRGGVNTEAFF.

The J gene is TRBJ1-5, the V gene TRBV18; no clear D gene. The CDR3 has 15 amino acids. Trimming stripped 4 bases from V and 4 bases from J, with 14 bases between. Germline lookup yields CDR1 KGHSH and CDR2 LQKENI. CDR3 bases: TGTGCCAGCTCACGTTCGGGTAGGGAAAATCAGCCCCAGCATTTT. This sequence encodes CASSRSGRENQPQHF.

Worth noting for this clone: Sequence at one end of the junction differs from germline and may be a read error. V is TRBV7-3 and J is TRBJ2-1; 7 nucleotides align to TRBD2. Germline CDR1 and CDR2: SGHTA and FQGTGA. The CDR3 has 14 residues. Here the CDR3 DNA reads TGTGCCAGCTCCCCACTAGCGTCCTCCAATGAGCAGTTCTTC. It specifies CASSPLASSNEQFF.

The CDR3 DNA follows: TGCGCCAGCAGCACGCGGGGGGGCCAAAACACAGATACGCAGTATTTT. This encodes CASSTRGGQNTDTQYF. V and J are TRBV5-1 and TRBJ2-3, with TRBD2 matching 9 bases. The ends lost 4 bases at V and 2 bases at J; junction bases unmatched: 8. This CDR3 has 16 amino acids. Germline values: CDR1 SGHRS, CDR2 YFSETQ.

This clone has a handful of counts. The chain carries TRBV5-1 and TRBJ1-1; 8 bases are a match to TRBD1. Looked up from germline, CDR1 is SGHRS and CDR2 is YFSETQ. The CDR3 consists of 14 residues. J gave up 4 bases and V 4 bases, and 6 bases lay outside the gene matches. Here the CDR3 reads CASSGQGHSTEAFF. As DNA, the CDR3 is TGCGCCAGCAGCGGACAGGGTCATTCCACTGAAGCTTTCTTT. Complete variable domain (other parts from reference TRBV5-1 and TRBJ1-1): KAGVTQTPRYLIKTRGQQVTLSCSPISGHRSVSWYQQTPGQGLQFLFEYFSETQRNKGNFPGRFSGRQFSNSRSEMNVSTLELGDSALYLCASSGQGHSTEAFFGQGTRLTVV.

The CDR3 sequence: CASSLSWVSAEAFF. CDR3 DNA sequence: TGTGCCAGCAGTTTAAGTTGGGTGAGCGCTGAAGCTTTCTTT. The gene calls are TRBV27 and TRBJ1-1; D gene unclear. Germline V lookup: CDR1 MNHEY, CDR2 SMNVEV (reference sequence). CDR3 size: 14 residues. Trimming took off 2 bases at V and 6 bases at J, with 13 bases between the two ends.

The V call is TRBV11-2, the J call TRBJ2-5; 8 bases agree with TRBD2. This CDR3 spans 12 amino acids. V lost 5 bases and J lost 7; bases outside the gene matches: 3. Germline V gives CDR1 SGHAT, CDR2 FQNNGV. CDR3 nucleotides: TGTGCCAGCAGCCCCGGGAGGGTGACCCAGTACTTC. Translated, it gives CASSPGRVTQYF. The full variable domain, completed using reference TRBV11-2 and TRBJ2-5, is EAGVAQSPRYKIIEKRQSVAFWCNPISGHATLYWYQQILGQGPKLLIQFQNNGVVDDSQLPKDRFSAERLKGVDSTLKIQPAKLEDSAVYLCASSPGRVTQYFGPGTRLLVL.